The 18 T cell receptor beta chains below were found in one sample sequenced in a study of T cell repertoires in breast cancer. Unpaired genes were suppressed by blocking oligonucleotides during a second nested PCR. A single record per CDR3 protein comes from TCRdb applying MiXCR to the emulsion pairing reads. The data hold roughly 40,000 distinct CDR3 sequences, with under 60% observed a single time. The expanded emulsion RT-PCR method captured paired alpha and beta chains from CD8+ T cells. Specimen: CD8+ T cells. Source of these receptors: a pool of human donors with breast cancer or a healthy control (not recorded which).

As for this clonotype: A read error is likely, as this CDR3 ends without the conserved phenylalanine or tryptophan. Because the CDR3's place on the DNA is in doubt, the DNA is left out and the CDR3 is given as listed by TCRdb. The chain carries TRBV7-9 and TRBJ1-5; the D call in the table, TRBD1, was not verified against the DNA. From germline, CDR1 is SEHNR and CDR2 FQNEAQ (reference sequence). The CDR3 contains 15 residues when both ends are counted. CDR3 loop: CASSRGPGIGQPQQG.

The chain uses TRBV14 and TRBJ1-3; D remains ambiguous. The germline V gene encodes CDR1 SGHDN and CDR2 FVKESK. This CDR3 region has 14 residues. V lost 4 bases and J 2 bases, leaving 9 bases between the germline ends. CDR3 DNA: TGTGCCAGCAGCCCACTAGGTCCTGGAAACACCATATATTTT. Translating it yields CASSPLGPGNTIYF. The complete variable domain, with remaining parts taken from reference TRBV14 and TRBJ1-3, reads EAGVTQFPSHSVIEKGQTVTLRCDPISGHDNLYWYRRVMGKEIKFLLHFVKESKQDESGMPNNRFLAERTGGTYSTLKVQPAELEDSGVYFCASSPLGPGNTIYFGEGSWLTVV.

There are a few counts of this clonotype. The gene calls are TRBV7-9 and TRBJ1-1, with D uncertain. This CDR3 contains 14 residues. V was clipped by 1 base and J by 1 base, with 7 bases between them. The germline CDR1 and CDR2 sequences are SEHNR and FQNEAQ (reference sequence). The CDR3 is CASSLGAPNTEAFF. The CDR3 nucleotides read TGTGCCAGCAGCTTAGGGGCCCCGAACACTGAAGCTTTCTTT. The full variable domain, completed using reference TRBV7-9 and TRBJ1-1, is DTGVSQNPRHKITKRGQNVTFRCDPISEHNRLYWYRQTLGQGPEFLTYFQNEAQLEKSRLLSDRFSAERPKGSFSTLEIQRTEQGDSAMYLCASSLGAPNTEAFFGQGTRLTVV.

The table lists this clonotype with a few counts. This chain joins TRBV6-5 and TRBJ2-1, with TRBD1 as a possible D gene (6 bases). Germline CDR1 MNHEY, CDR2 SVGAGI. Trimming stripped 2 bases from V and 5 bases from J, with 13 bases between. This CDR3 contains 15 residues. For the CDR3, the DNA is TGTGCCAGCAGTTACCGGGACAAGAGGAACAATGAGCAGTTCTTC. Amino acid sequence: CASSYRDKRNNEQFF.

This clonotype was counted between two and nine times. The rearrangement uses TRBV10-2 and TRBJ1-2; 8 bases map to TRBD1. The junction had 1 base not matched to a gene; V was cut back by 3 bases and J by 4 bases. Germline-derived CDR1 and CDR2 are WSHSY and SAAADI. The CDR3 has 13 amino acids. In nucleotides, the CDR3 is TGCGCCAGCAGTGATCAGGGGGCCTATGGCTACACCTTC. It translates to CASSDQGAYGYTF.

The chain uses TRBV4-2 and TRBJ1-2; D possibly corresponds to TRBD1 (5 bases). Germline values: CDR1 LGHNA, CDR2 YNFKEQ. The V end lost 4 bases, the J end lost 2 bases, and 14 bases lay between the germline ends. This CDR3 has 15 residues. CDR3 region: CASSRAGPQNYGYTF. The CDR3 DNA reads as TGTGCCAGCAGCCGAGCGGGACCTCAAAACTATGGCTACACCTTC.

The rearrangement uses TRBV19 and TRBJ2-1; D is perhaps TRBD1 (5 bases). V dropped 5 bases and J dropped 1 base, with 15 bases sitting between them. Germline values: CDR1 LNHDA, CDR2 SQIVND (reference sequence). This CDR3 is built from 16 residues. The CDR3 loop reads CASSFESGWSYNEQFF. CDR3 bases: TGTGCCAGTAGTTTCGAATCAGGGTGGTCCTACAATGAGCAGTTCTTC.

The rearrangement links TRBV20-1 to TRBJ2-7; 7 nucleotides line up with TRBD1. V trimming: 3 bases; J trimming: 2 bases; junction bases outside the gene matches: 16. This CDR3 is built from 17 residues. Looked up from germline, CDR1 is DFQATT and CDR2 is SNEGSKA (reference sequence). The CDR3, as DNA: TGCAGTGCTAGGGACTTCTCCGATCGGGACAGTGCCTACGAGCAGTACTTC. Translation gives CSARDFSDRDSAYEQYF.

The V call is TRBV6-1, the J call TRBJ2-5; D unresolved. The germline V gene encodes CDR1 MNHNS and CDR2 SASEGT. The CDR3 is made up of 14 amino acids. V was pared by 5 bases and J by 4 bases, with 14 bases between. CDR3 nucleotides: TGTGCCAGCAGTCGGCCGGGCCTTCGAGAGACCCAGTACTTC. This translates into CASSRPGLRETQYF.

This clonotype was picked up many times. CDR3 bases: TGTGCCAGCATAGGATTCGGGACCGGGGCCAACGTCCTGACTTTC. Translating it yields CASIGFGTGANVLTF. The chain links TRBV6-1 to TRBJ2-6; perhaps D is TRBD1 or TRBD2 (5 bases each). CDR1 is MNHNS, CDR2 SASEGT, per germline. CDR3 length equals 15 residues. With 7 bases removed from V and 4 bases from J, the gap between germline ends came to 14 bases.

This chain links TRBV6-1 with TRBJ2-7; 7 positions agree with TRBD1. CDR1 MNHNS and CDR2 SASEGT come from the germline V gene. The CDR3 totals 16 residues. V was pared by 8 bases and J by 3 bases, with 16 bases of the junction left unmatched. As DNA, the CDR3 is TGTGCCAGCGGAGAGACAGGGACCGGGGTCGGCTACGAGCAGTACTTC. Encoded protein: CASGETGTGVGYEQYF.

A word on this clonotype: A junction boundary mismatches the germline segment, possibly from a read error. The chain uses TRBV4-2 and TRBJ2-1; 8 bases fit TRBD2. Germline V CDR1 and CDR2: LGHNA, YNFKEQ. This CDR3 has 15 amino acids. CDR3 nucleotides: TGTACCAGCAGCCAAGATCCGGGACTAGGGAATGAGCAGTTCTTC. Its translation is CTSSQDPGLGNEQFF.

V and J are TRBV19 and TRBJ2-1; perhaps D is TRBD1 or TRBD2 (5 bases each). Trimming shortened V by 8 bases and J by 4 bases, and 15 bases separated the two germline ends. Germline V CDR1 and CDR2: LNHDA, SQIVND (reference sequence). The CDR3 loop spans 14 amino acids. CDR3 nucleotides: TGTGCCAGTCAAGACGGGGCAGGGTACAATGAGCAGTTCTTC. Protein product: CASQDGAGYNEQFF.

This clonotype appeared a few times. The genes are TRBV11-2 and TRBJ2-3; TRBD2 aligns across 8 bases. The V segment lost 1 base and the J segment 2 bases; nucleotides outside the gene matches: 5. The length of the CDR3 is 16 residues. CDR1 SGHAT and CDR2 FQNNGV come from the germline V gene. CDR3 sequence reads: CASSLGGTRTTDTQYF. The CDR3 nucleotides are TGTGCCAGCAGCTTAGGCGGGACTAGGACCACAGATACGCAGTATTTT.

This clonotype was recorded a few times. The V gene is TRBV28, the J gene TRBJ1-1; D ambiguous. Germline CDR1 MDHEN, CDR2 SYDVKM. This CDR3 contains 11 residues. V was shortened by 6 bases and J by 1 base, with 3 bases between the two germline ends. CDR3 nucleotide sequence: TGTGCCAGCAGACGGAACACTGAAGCTTTCTTT. Translation gives CASRRNTEAFF. Full variable domain (missing parts from reference TRBV28 and TRBJ1-1): DVKVTQSSRYLVKRTGEKVFLECVQDMDHENMFWYRQDPGLGLRLIYFSYDVKMKEKGDIPEGYSVSREKKERFSLILESASTNQTSMYLCASRRNTEAFFGQGTRLTVV.

The sample holds a few counts of this clonotype. The CDR3 DNA follows: TGCGCCAGCCTACAGAATGCAACTAATGAAAAACTGTTTTTT. It is translated as CASLQNATNEKLFF. The rearrangement joins TRBV10-1 to TRBJ1-4; D not certain. Germline lookup yields CDR1 WNHNN and CDR2 SYGVQD (reference sequence). V dropped 8 bases and J dropped 0 bases, with 10 bases sitting between them. The CDR3 contains 14 residues.

A remark on this clonotype: Lacking the conserved final phenylalanine or tryptophan, this CDR3 likely reflects a read error. V and J are TRBV5-8 and TRBJ1-1; possible D gene TRBD1, 6 bases. This CDR3 is built from 14 residues. CDR1 and CDR2 from the germline V gene are SGHTS and YDEGEE. Trimming removed 2 bases from V and 3 bases from J, with 11 bases in between. CDR3 nucleotides: TGTGCCAGCAGCTTACCGACAGGCTACACTGAAGCTTTCCTT. It is translated as CASSLPTGYTEAFL.

The genes are TRBV20-1 and TRBJ1-2, with TRBD1 as a possible D gene (6 bases). CDR3 length: 17 residues. V was cut by 6 bases and J by 7 bases, with 30 bases left in between. Per germline, CDR1 DFQATT and CDR2 SNEGSKA (reference sequence). CDR3 nucleotides: TGCAGTGCCCTAACTTGGGACAATAAGATTGTAGACTGTGGCTACACCTTC. Translating gives CSALTWDNKIVDCGYTF.